This T cell receptor (beta chain) was observed in a study of regulatory T cells in long-lasting Graves disease. Combining iRepertoire HTBI primers with Arm-PCR of CDR3 regions, the authors built TCR beta libraries. Via MiXCR, TCRdb re-called the multiplex PCR reads, giving one row per CDR3 protein. This sample has a few hundred thousand distinct CDR3 sequences; 10% to 15% occur once, and the top ten carry about 20%. Overall study findings and caveats: Graves' patients with persistent disease showed TCR diversity lower than patients newly diagnosed.

Time point described: newly diagnosed GD, antithyroid drugs for less than 3 months. RNA from PBMCs was the source of the TCR library. This clonotype was detected ten times or more. Its matching antigen is unknown. This sample was also put to use in a study of T cells in Graves' hyperthyroidism and ophthalmopathy. That investigation notes: The HTBI primer set was used in a first-round RT-PCR of the TCR CDR3.

The TCR sequence derives from a woman between 18 and 30 years old with Graves disease. Material: peripheral blood mononuclear cells (PBMCs), obtained at new diagnosis, from a patient treated with antithyroid drugs.

Here the CDR3 DNA reads TGTGCCAGCAGCAACGGACAGTGGATGAACACTGAAGCTTTCTTT. This translates into CASSNGQWMNTEAFF. This chain joins TRBV11-2 and TRBJ1-1, with D possibly matching TRBD1 (6 bases). Trimming removed 5 bases at V and 0 bases at J, with 13 bases between. The CDR3 spans 15 residues. Germline-derived CDR1 and CDR2 are SGHAT and FQNNGV.